Described below is a single T cell receptor beta chain sequence and its context. Antigen: not known. Some clones are missing from TCRdb's copy, which holds only in-frame ones; the method was immunoSEQ multiplex PCR. The sample includes approximately 410,000 clones, around nine tenths seen only once; the top ten take about 4%. The data were obtained in a study of Ad26.COV2.S vaccination and SARS-CoV-2 variants. Study context: A participant enrolled in the COV1001 Ad26.COV2.S trial arm provided the sample. The vaccine Ad26.COV2.S was put into the muscle once, or twice with 56 days between. Study-wide findings and caveats: Post-vaccination spike-specific CD8+ and CD4+ T cell responses reportedly had substantial breadth. Whether participants received vaccine or placebo, their non-spike TCR breadth was similar.

The CDR3 consists of 18 residues. The J segment lost 3 bases and the V segment lost 4 bases, leaving 13 bases of the junction unmatched. Germline CDR1 reads SGHNT; CDR2 reads YENEEA. Documented treatment: around 19 received Ad26.COV2.S at low or high dose, single or two shots; about 5 received placebo; per-sample allocation not given. Collection of the samples took place on day 63 after the first injection of vaccine or placebo. The chain recombines TRBV11-3 with TRBJ2-2, with TRBD2 identical over 8 bases. The material was peripheral blood, obtained in a trial of Ad26.COV2.S vaccine versus placebo. This TCR was sampled from a person between 18 and 65 years old who received the Ad26.COV2.S COVID-19 vaccine or a placebo. CDR3 region: CASSSRHPGLGDTGELFF. The CDR3 DNA is TGTGCCAGCAGCTCAAGGCATCCGGGACTAGGGGACACCGGGGAGCTGTTTTTT. The full variable domain, rest sourced from reference TRBV11-3 and TRBJ2-2, is EAGVVQSPRYKIIEKKQPVAFWCNPISGHNTLYWYLQNLGQGPELLIRYENEEAVDDSQLPKDRFSAERLKGVDSTLKIQPAELGDSAVYLCASSSRHPGLGDTGELFFGEGSRLTVL.